A single sample is the source of the 28 T cell receptor beta chains below, sequenced in a study of T cells expressing NK-cell markers (dated by TCRdb to the early 2020s). Receptors were amplified or captured by 5' RACE. Data came from an Illumina HiSeq 2000. TCRdb reprocessed the reads and lists each CDR3 protein sequence as a single entry, with no DNA. The table for this sample records more than 400,000 distinct CDR3 sequences. The biggest ten clones account for 6% to 9.5% of the sample. The sample consisted of blood T cells: a sorted CD56 or NKG2C T cell subset, CD4+ or CD8+ T cells, or bulk PBMC T cells (not recorded which). The receptors derive from a woman between 18 and 70 years old in good health.

V usage is TRBV7-3 and J usage is TRBJ1-1. CDR1 and CDR2 (germline): SGHTA, FQGTGA. This CDR3 contains 15 residues. CDR3 residues: CASSPSGAMNTEAFF.

This chain joins TRBV29-1 and TRBJ2-7; TCRdb selects TRBD2, and the lack of DNA leaves this call unchecked. This CDR3 is 13 amino acids long. The germline gives CDR1 SQVTM, CDR2 ANQGSEA. The chain's CDR3 is CSDEGRGTYEQYF.

V usage is TRBV28 and J usage is TRBJ2-4. Germline lookup yields CDR1 MDHEN and CDR2 SYDVKM. The CDR3 spans 14 residues. The CDR3 is CASSLYGSENIQYF.

The chain has TRBV19 and TRBJ2-1; TCRdb calls TRBD1, which cannot be checked without DNA. This CDR3 has 15 amino acids. CDR1 and CDR2 (germline): LNHDA, SQIVND (reference sequence). Here the CDR3 reads CASSTRRDTKNEQFF.

This chain joins TRBV19 and TRBJ1-2; TCRdb reports TRBD1, a call that lacks DNA to check it against. Germline V gene data show CDR1 as LNHDA and CDR2 as SQIVND (reference sequence). This CDR3 is built from 13 residues. CDR3: CASRRPELTGYTF.

The chain employs TRBV4-3 and TRBJ2-7; TCRdb's D gene call, TRBD2, goes unchecked for lack of DNA. This CDR3 comprises 15 residues. Germline V CDR1 and CDR2: LGHNA, YSLEER. CDR3: CASSQLLAGLYEQYF.

The chain carries TRBV20-1 and TRBJ2-7; the D gene TCRdb calls, TRBD1, cannot be checked with no DNA. The CDR3 runs to 15 residues. Germline values: CDR1 DFQATT, CDR2 SNEGSKA (reference sequence). CDR3 protein: CSARDPGQGFYEQYF.

The chain joins TRBV20-1 to TRBJ1-5. CDR1 and CDR2 (germline): DFQATT, SNEGSKA (reference sequence). The CDR3 has 14 residues. The CDR3: CSAYQGRESQPQHF.

V is TRBV7-6 and J is TRBJ1-2. The CDR3 sequence is 16 residues long. CDR1 and CDR2 from the germline V gene are SGHVS and FNYEAQ. The CDR3: CASSLASVRANYGYTF.

The rearrangement links TRBV19 to TRBJ2-1; TCRdb lists TRBD2, though no DNA is available to test this call. The CDR3 contains 15 residues. CDR1 is LNHDA and CDR2 is SQIVND in the germline V gene (reference sequence). The chain's CDR3 is CASSAGLTRINEQFF.

The rearrangement links TRBV7-2 to TRBJ2-5; the D call from TCRdb, TRBD2, cannot be confirmed without DNA. Germline V gene lookup returns CDR1 SGHTA and CDR2 FQGNSA. This CDR3 has 16 amino acids. The CDR3 protein is CASSLGWSGGQETQYF.

The chain recombines TRBV29-1 with TRBJ2-7; the TCRdb call, TRBD2, lacks DNA for checking. The CDR3 covers 14 residues. The germline gives CDR1 SQVTM, CDR2 ANQGSEA. The CDR3 region is CSVGGLAGNYEQYF.

The genes are TRBV4-3 and TRBJ2-1; the TCRdb D gene call, TRBD2, has no DNA to confirm it. CDR1 is LGHNA and CDR2 is YSLEER in the germline V gene. This CDR3 is 17 amino acids long. The CDR3 loop is CASSQGVPALTENEQFF.

The chain carries TRBV4-1 and TRBJ2-1; TCRdb calls TRBD1, which cannot be checked without DNA. This CDR3 is built from 16 residues. In germline, CDR1 is MGHRA, CDR2 YSYEKL. The CDR3 loop reads CASSQGQAYSYNEQFF.

The chain recombines TRBV20-1 with TRBJ2-6; the D call of TRBD1 rests on TCRdb alone, since no DNA is present to check it. The CDR3 is made up of 17 amino acids. From germline, CDR1 is DFQATT and CDR2 SNEGSKA (reference sequence). Here the CDR3 reads CSARERAIISGANVLTF.

The gene calls are TRBV12-3 or TRBV12-4 and TRBJ2-1; with no DNA, the TCRdb D assignment of TRBD2 cannot be verified. The CDR3 is 13 residues long. Here the CDR3 reads CASSRREGNEQFF.

This chain links TRBV29-1 with TRBJ2-3; checking the TCRdb D call of TRBD1 is not possible without DNA. Germline values: CDR1 SQVTM, CDR2 ANQGSEA. The CDR3 totals 13 residues. The CDR3 sequence: CSVWGDSSDTQYF.

This chain joins TRBV25-1 and TRBJ1-2. The CDR3 consists of 13 residues. In germline, CDR1 is MGHDK, CDR2 SYGVNS. The CDR3 here is CASSEAVSLGYTF.

The V gene is TRBV12-3 or TRBV12-4, the J gene TRBJ1-5; lacking DNA, the TRBD1 call made by TCRdb goes unchecked. CDR3 length: 13 amino acids. The CDR3 here is CASSLGGDQPQHF.

This sequence joins TRBV28 and TRBJ2-7; TCRdb calls TRBD1, which cannot be checked without DNA. The CDR3 spans 14 residues. CDR1 is MDHEN, CDR2 SYDVKM, per germline. The CDR3 here is CASDPGGAGWEQYF.

The genes are TRBV27 and TRBJ2-2; TCRdb's D call, TRBD2, is unchecked because there is no DNA. The CDR3 is 17 amino acids. Germline CDR1 MNHEY, CDR2 SMNVEV (reference sequence). CDR3 protein: CASSFSSGRGNTGELFF.

The chain joins TRBV7-8 to TRBJ1-5; TCRdb's D gene call, TRBD1, goes unchecked for lack of DNA. CDR1 is SGHVS and CDR2 is FQNEAQ in the germline V gene. The CDR3 contains 18 residues. The chain's CDR3 is CASSSGTVSSYSNQPQHF.

The chain joins TRBV20-1 to TRBJ2-2; TCRdb's D gene call, TRBD1, goes unchecked for lack of DNA. From germline, CDR1 is DFQATT and CDR2 SNEGSKA (reference sequence). The CDR3 runs 13 residues. CDR3 sequence: CSATSGDTGELFF.

V and J are TRBV9 and TRBJ1-1; lacking DNA, the TRBD1 call made by TCRdb goes unchecked. This CDR3 has 14 residues. Germline V lookup: CDR1 SGDLS, CDR2 YYNGEE. CDR3 region: CASSVRGLGTEAFF.

V is TRBV4-2 and J is TRBJ2-7; TCRdb designates TRBD1, a call that cannot be tested without DNA. Per the germline V gene, CDR1 is LGHNA and CDR2 is YNFKEQ. The CDR3 contains 14 residues. CDR3 loop: CASSQPQGTYEQYF.

The rearrangement joins TRBV29-1 to TRBJ2-1; TCRdb lists TRBD2, though no DNA is available to test this call. Germline-derived CDR1 and CDR2 are SQVTM and ANQGSEA. The CDR3 sequence is 15 residues long. The CDR3 protein is CSARLRLAGYNEQFF.

The rearrangement joins TRBV4-3 to TRBJ2-2; TCRdb lists TRBD1, though no DNA is available to test this call. The CDR3 covers 15 residues. The germline V gene has CDR1 LGHNA and CDR2 YSLEER. CDR3 region: CASSQGTGLTGELFF.

The chain uses TRBV27 and TRBJ1-2; without DNA, the TCRdb call of TRBD1 cannot be checked. Germline CDR1 is MNHEY and CDR2 is SMNVEV (reference sequence). CDR3 length: 14 amino acids. The CDR3 sequence is CASSPTGFYYGYTF.